This is a list of T cell receptor beta chains from one sample in a study of TIL therapy for anti-PD-1-resistant metastatic lung cancer. Measured with immunoSEQ multiplex PCR; TCRdb has only the in-frame clones, and not every one. Among approximately 5,000 clones listed, 64% were seen once. This specimen consisted of tumor tissue, obtained at baseline. These receptors were obtained from a man between 65 and 79 years old with non-small cell lung cancer. Both conserved end residues are part of each CDR3. The order of the fields is CDR3 DNA, CDR3 protein, J gene, V gene, D gene, clone size. D genes are given only for firm matches. Only some rows state a clone size, as once, few, many or a class for expanded clones.

TGTGCCAGCAGTTTGAGTGCTAACTATGGCTACACCTTC | CASSLSANYGYTF | TRBJ1-2 | TRBV27 | . | .
TGTGCCAGCACCCCGGACTTAGGGGCCTCCTACGAGCAGTACTTC | CASTPDLGASYEQYF | TRBJ2-7 | TRBV6-1 | . | .
TGTGCCAGCAGCCGAGGAACGGACAGGTCGAACTATGGCTACACCTTC | CASSRGTDRSNYGYTF | TRBJ1-2 | TRBV11-2 | TRBD1 | .
TGCGCCAGCAGCTTGGGAGCTTGGGGGCGGAGTCAAGAGACCCAGTACTTC | CASSLGAWGRSQETQYF | TRBJ2-5 | TRBV5-1 | . | .
TGTGCCAGCAGCTTCAGGATGAACTCCTACAATGAGCAGTTCTTC | CASSFRMNSYNEQFF | TRBJ2-1 | TRBV5-8 | . | .
TGTGCCAGTAGTAACACCCAACTAGCGGGCACAGATACGCAGTATTTT | CASSNTQLAGTDTQYF | TRBJ2-3 | TRBV19 | TRBD2 | .
TGCAGCGTGATGACTAGGGGGGTTAGTAATGAGCAGTTCTTC | CSVMTRGVSNEQFF | TRBJ2-1 | TRBV29-1 | . | few
TGTGCCAGCAGCTTTCGGGCAGAGAGCTCCTACGAGCAGTACTTC | CASSFRAESSYEQYF | TRBJ2-7 | TRBV5-8 | . | few
TGTGCCAGCTCACGCGGGACTAGCGGGAGTGGCACAGATACGCAGTATTTT | CASSRGTSGSGTDTQYF | TRBJ2-3 | TRBV18 | TRBD2 | .
TGTGCCAGCAGCTTACCGGGACAGCCAGGTTGGCAGTACTTC | CASSLPGQPGWQYF | TRBJ2-7 | TRBV7-2 | TRBD1 | .
TGTGCCAGCAGCCTCTCTTCCGGGCTTGAGCTGTTTTTT | CASSLSSGLELFF | TRBJ2-2 | TRBV7-8 | . | .
TGTGCCAGCAGCAGCCTCGGACAGGGAAATCAGCCCCAGCATTTT | CASSSLGQGNQPQHF | TRBJ1-5 | TRBV6-6 | TRBD1 | once
TGTGCCAGCAGTTCCAGAGCGGCAACCTACGAGCAGTACTTC | CASSSRAATYEQYF | TRBJ2-7 | TRBV7-2 | . | .
TGTGCCACCCGACCGGGACAGGGAGGGACTGAAGCTTTCTTT | CATRPGQGGTEAFF | TRBJ1-1 | TRBV19 | TRBD1 | .
TGTGCCTGGAGTGTACTGGGAGGAAATGAGCAGTTCTTC | CAWSVLGGNEQFF | TRBJ2-1 | TRBV30 | . | .
TGCGCCAGCAGCCAAGCCCTCGGCGGATACGAGCAGTACTTC | CASSQALGGYEQYF | TRBJ2-7 | TRBV4-3 | . | .
TGTGCCAGCAGCTTAGAGGCGGGCGAGCAGTACTTC | CASSLEAGEQYF | TRBJ2-7 | TRBV7-9 | . | .
TGTGCCAGCAGCTTACGATCATTAGCGGGAGCTGGTGAGCAGTACTTC | CASSLRSLAGAGEQYF | TRBJ2-7 | TRBV11-2 | TRBD2 | once